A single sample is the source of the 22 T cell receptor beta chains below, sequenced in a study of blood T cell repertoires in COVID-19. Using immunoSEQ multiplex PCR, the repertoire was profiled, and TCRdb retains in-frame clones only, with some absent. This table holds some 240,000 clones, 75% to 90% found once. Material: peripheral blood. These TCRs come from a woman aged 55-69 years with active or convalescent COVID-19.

CDR3 loop: CASSGQISYEQYF. The CDR3 DNA follows: TGCGCCAGCAGTGGACAGATCTCCTACGAGCAGTACTTC. The gene calls are TRBV5-1 and TRBJ2-7, with a tentative D call TRBD1 (6 bases). CDR1 is SGHRS, CDR2 YFSETQ, per germline. The germline V and J ends were trimmed by 5 bases and 0 bases, with 9 bases remaining between them. The CDR3 length is 13 residues.

The CDR3 protein is CASASGAYEQYF. Written as DNA, the CDR3 is TGCGCCAGCGCCTCGGGGGCCTACGAGCAGTACTTC. The chain carries TRBV5-1 and TRBJ2-7; tentatively, D is TRBD2 (6 bases). Germline values: CDR1 SGHRS, CDR2 YFSETQ. V was cut by 7 bases and J by 2 bases, with 10 bases left in between. The CDR3 runs 12 residues.

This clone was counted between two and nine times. The CDR3 DNA follows: TGTGCCAGCAGACCGTCAGGGGGCACTGAAGCTTTCTTT. Protein sequence: CASRPSGGTEAFF. The chain has TRBV28 and TRBJ1-1; TRBD1 matches at 7 bases. Germline loops: CDR1 MDHEN, CDR2 SYDVKM. Losses at the gene ends were 6 bases for V and 4 bases for J; bases not matched to a gene: 5. CDR3 length: 13 residues.

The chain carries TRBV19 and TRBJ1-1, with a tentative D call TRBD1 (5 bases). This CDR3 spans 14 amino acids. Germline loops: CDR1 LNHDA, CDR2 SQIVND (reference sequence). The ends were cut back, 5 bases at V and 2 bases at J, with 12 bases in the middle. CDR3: CASSVTGGNTEAFF. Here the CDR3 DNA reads TGTGCCAGTAGTGTAACCGGGGGTAACACTGAAGCTTTCTTT.

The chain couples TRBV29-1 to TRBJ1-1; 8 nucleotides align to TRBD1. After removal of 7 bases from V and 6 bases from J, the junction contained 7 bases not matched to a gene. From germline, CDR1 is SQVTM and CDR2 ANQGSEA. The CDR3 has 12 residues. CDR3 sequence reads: CSGDRGSAEAFF. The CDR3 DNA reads TGCAGCGGTGACAGGGGTTCGGCTGAAGCTTTCTTT.

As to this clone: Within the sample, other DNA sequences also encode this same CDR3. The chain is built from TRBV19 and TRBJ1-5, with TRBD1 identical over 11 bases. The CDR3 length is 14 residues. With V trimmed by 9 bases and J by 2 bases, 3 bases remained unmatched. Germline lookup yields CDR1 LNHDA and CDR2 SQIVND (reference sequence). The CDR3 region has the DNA TGTGCCAGCACGGGACAGGGGGGCAATCAGCCCCAGCATTTT. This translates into CASTGQGGNQPQHF.

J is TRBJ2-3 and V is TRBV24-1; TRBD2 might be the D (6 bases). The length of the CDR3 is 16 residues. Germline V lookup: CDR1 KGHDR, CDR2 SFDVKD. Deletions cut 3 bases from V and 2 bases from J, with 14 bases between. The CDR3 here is CATSDSSAGFTDTQYF. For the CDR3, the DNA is TGTGCCACCAGTGATAGCTCGGCGGGGTTCACAGATACGCAGTATTTT.

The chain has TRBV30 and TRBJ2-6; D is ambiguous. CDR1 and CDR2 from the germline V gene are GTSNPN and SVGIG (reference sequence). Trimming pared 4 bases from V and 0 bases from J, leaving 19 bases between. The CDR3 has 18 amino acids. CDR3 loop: CAWKAAAVVLSGANVLTF. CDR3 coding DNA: TGTGCCTGGAAGGCTGCGGCAGTGGTACTCTCTGGGGCCAACGTCCTGACTTTC.

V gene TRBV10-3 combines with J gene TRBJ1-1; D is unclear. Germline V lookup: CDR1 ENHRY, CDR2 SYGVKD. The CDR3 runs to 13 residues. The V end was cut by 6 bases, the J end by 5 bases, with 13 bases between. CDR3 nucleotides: TGTGCCATCAGCCCCGACGCGGGAACTGAAGCTTTCTTT. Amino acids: CAISPDAGTEAFF.

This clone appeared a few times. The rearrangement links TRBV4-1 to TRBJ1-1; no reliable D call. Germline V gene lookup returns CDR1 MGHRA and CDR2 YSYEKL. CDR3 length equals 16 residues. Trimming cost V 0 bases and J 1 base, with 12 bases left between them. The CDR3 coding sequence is TGCGCCAGCAGCCAAGAACCACACACCTCGAACACTGAAGCTTTCTTT. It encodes CASSQEPHTSNTEAFF.

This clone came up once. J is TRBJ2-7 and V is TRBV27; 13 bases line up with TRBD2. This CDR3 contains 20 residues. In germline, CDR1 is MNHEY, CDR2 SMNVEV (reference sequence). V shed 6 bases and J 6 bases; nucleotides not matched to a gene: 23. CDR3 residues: CASSPHRPGLAGQPLGEQYF. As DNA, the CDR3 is TGTGCCAGCAGCCCCCACCGACCGGGACTAGCGGGGCAACCTCTCGGCGAGCAGTACTTC.

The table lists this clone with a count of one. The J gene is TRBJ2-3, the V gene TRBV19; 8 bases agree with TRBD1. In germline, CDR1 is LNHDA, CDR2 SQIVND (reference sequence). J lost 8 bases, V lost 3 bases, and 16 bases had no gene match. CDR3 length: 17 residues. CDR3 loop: CASSMGRTGMFRGTQYF. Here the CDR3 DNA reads TGTGCCAGTAGTATGGGAAGGACAGGGATGTTCAGAGGTACGCAGTATTTT. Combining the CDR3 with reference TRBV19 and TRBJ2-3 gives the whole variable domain DGGITQSPKYLFRKEGQNVTLSCEQNLNHDAMYWYRQDPGQGLRLIYYSQIVNDFQKGDIAEGYSVSREKKESFPLTVTSAQKNPTAFYLCASSMGRTGMFRGTQYFGPGTRLTVL.

CDR3 region: CASSPGGGETQYF. In DNA, the CDR3 is TGTGCCAGCAGCCCCGGGGGAGGAGAGACCCAGTACTTC. The chain couples TRBV5-4 to TRBJ2-5; D possibly corresponds to TRBD2 (6 bases). CDR1 is SGHNT and CDR2 is YYREEE in the germline V gene (reference sequence). Trimming left V 4 bases short and J 4 bases short, with 11 bases between. The length of the CDR3 is 13 residues. The variable domain in full, completed from reference TRBV5-4 and TRBJ2-5, reads ETGVTQSPTHLIKTRGQQVTLRCSSQSGHNTVSWYQQALGQGPQFIFQYYREEENGRGNFPPRFSGLQFPNYSSELNVNALELDDSALYLCASSPGGGETQYFGPGTRLLVL.

CDR3 region: CASSLVSSTGNTIYF. DNA for the CDR3: TGTGCCAGCAGCTTGGTCAGTTCCACCGGAAACACCATATATTTT. The chain has TRBV5-4 and TRBJ1-3; D unclear. Germline V gives CDR1 SGHNT, CDR2 YYREEE (reference sequence). The V end lost 0 bases, the J end lost 4 bases, and 11 bases lay between the germline ends. This CDR3 comprises 15 residues. Based on the CDR3 plus reference TRBV5-4 and TRBJ1-3, the full variable domain is ETGVTQSPTHLIKTRGQQVTLRCSSQSGHNTVSWYQQALGQGPQFIFQYYREEENGRGNFPPRFSGLQFPNYSSELNVNALELDDSALYLCASSLVSSTGNTIYFGEGSWLTVV.

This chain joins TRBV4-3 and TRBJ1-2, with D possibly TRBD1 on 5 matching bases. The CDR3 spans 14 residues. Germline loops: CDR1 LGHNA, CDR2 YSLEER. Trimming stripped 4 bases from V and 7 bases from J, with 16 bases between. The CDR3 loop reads CASSPAQGRRGYTF. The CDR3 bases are TGCGCCAGCAGCCCGGCCCAGGGAAGGCGTGGCTACACCTTC.

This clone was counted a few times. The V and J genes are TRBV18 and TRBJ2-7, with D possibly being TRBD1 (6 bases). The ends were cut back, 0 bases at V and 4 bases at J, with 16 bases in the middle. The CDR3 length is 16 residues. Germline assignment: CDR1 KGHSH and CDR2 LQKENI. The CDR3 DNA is TGTGCCAGCTCACCACCGCGAGGGACACAACCTTACGAGCAGTACTTC. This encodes CASSPPRGTQPYEQYF.

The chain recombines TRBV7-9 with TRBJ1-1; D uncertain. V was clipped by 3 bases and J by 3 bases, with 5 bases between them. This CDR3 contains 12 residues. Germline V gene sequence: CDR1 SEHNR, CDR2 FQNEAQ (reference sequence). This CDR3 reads CASSLEDTEAFF. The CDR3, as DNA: TGTGCCAGCAGCTTGGAGGACACTGAAGCTTTCTTT.

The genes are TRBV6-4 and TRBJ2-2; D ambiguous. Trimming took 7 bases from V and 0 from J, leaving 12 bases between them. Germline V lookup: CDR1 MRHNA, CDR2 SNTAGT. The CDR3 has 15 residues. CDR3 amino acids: CASKSQNANTGELFF. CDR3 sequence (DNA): TGTGCCAGCAAATCCCAGAACGCGAACACCGGGGAGCTGTTTTTT.

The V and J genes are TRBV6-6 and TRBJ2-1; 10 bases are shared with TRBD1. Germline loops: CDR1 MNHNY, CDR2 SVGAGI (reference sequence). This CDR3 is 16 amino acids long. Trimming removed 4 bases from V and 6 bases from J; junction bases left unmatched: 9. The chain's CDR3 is CASSSDPGQGPNEQFF. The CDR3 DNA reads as TGTGCCAGCAGTTCGGACCCGGGACAGGGGCCCAATGAGCAGTTCTTC.

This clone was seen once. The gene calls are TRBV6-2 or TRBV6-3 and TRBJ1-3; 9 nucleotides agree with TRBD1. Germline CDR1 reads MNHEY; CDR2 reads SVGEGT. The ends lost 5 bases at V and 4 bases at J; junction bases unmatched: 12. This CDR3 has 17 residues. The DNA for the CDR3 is TGTGCCAGCAGTGGGGGGGGGACAGGGCACAACGGAAACACCATATATTTT. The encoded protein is CASSGGGTGHNGNTIYF.

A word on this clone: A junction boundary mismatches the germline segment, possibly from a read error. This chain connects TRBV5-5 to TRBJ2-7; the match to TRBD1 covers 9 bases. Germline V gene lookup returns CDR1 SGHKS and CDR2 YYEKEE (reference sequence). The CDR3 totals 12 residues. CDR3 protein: CASSPDRDRENF. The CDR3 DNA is TGTGCCAGCAGCCCGGACCGGGACAGGGAAAACTTC.

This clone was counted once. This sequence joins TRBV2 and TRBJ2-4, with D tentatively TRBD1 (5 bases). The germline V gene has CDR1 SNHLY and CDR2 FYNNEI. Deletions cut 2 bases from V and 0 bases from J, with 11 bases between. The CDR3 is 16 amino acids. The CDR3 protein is CASSERAGLAKNIQYF. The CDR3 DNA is TGTGCCAGCAGTGAAAGGGCAGGGCTAGCCAAAAACATTCAGTACTTC.